Presented here are 2 T cell receptor beta chains from one specimen sequenced in a study of beta chain features in type 1 diabetes. Expressed TCRB transcripts were sequenced, since all the RNA that had been isolated was reverse transcribed. Sequencing used immunoSEQ multiplex PCR; TCRdb keeps in-frame clones, though not all of them. Among 350,000 to 400,000 clones listed, about 12% were seen once. Study-level results: In every one of the four CD4+ subsets, TCRB CDR3s were moderately but significantly shorter in Type 1 diabetes patients.

These receptors lack a known antigen. The sample was naive CD4+ T cells from blood. The receptors were gathered from a woman aged 18-35 years with type 1 diabetes.

The chain is built from TRBV19 and TRBJ1-1; the D is unclear. The V end lost 10 bases, the J end lost 11 bases, and 14 bases lay between the germline ends. The CDR3 is 10 amino acids. Germline assignment: CDR1 LNHDA and CDR2 SQIVND (reference sequence). This chain's CDR3 is CATTGVGAFF. DNA of the CDR3: TGTGCCACCACCGGGGTTGGGGCTTTCTTT.

This chain connects TRBV5-6 to TRBJ2-3; 11 nucleotides line up with TRBD2. The CDR3 spans 16 residues. The germline CDR1 and CDR2 sequences are SGHDT and YYEEEE. Germline trimming cut 3 bases from V and 2 bases from J; bases unmatched to any gene: 5. For the CDR3, the DNA is TGTGCCAGCAGCTCGACTAGCGGGGACCCCACAGATACGCAGTATTTT. Protein product: CASSSTSGDPTDTQYF.